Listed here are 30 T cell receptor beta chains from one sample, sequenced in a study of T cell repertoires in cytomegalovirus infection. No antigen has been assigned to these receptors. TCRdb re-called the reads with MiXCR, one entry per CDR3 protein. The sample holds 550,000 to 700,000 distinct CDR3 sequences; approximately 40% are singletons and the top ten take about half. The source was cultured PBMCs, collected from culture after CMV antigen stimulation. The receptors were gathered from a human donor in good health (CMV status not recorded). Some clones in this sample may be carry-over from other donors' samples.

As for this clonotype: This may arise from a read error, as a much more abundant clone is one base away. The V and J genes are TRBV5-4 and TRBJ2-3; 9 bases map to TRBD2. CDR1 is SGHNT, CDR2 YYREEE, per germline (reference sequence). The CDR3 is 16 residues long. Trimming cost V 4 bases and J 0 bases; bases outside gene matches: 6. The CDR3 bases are TGTGCCAGCAGCCTTAGACTAGCGGCTAGCACAGATACGCAGTATTTT. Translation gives CASSLRLAASTDTQYF.

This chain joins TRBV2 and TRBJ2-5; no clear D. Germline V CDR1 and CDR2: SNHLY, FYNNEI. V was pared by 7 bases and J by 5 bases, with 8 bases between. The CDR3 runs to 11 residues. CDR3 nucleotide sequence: TGTGCCAGCAAGTGGAAGGAGACCCAGTACTTC. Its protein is CASKWKETQYF. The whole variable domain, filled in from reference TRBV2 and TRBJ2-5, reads EPEVTQTPSHQVTQMGQEVILRCVPISNHLYFYWYRQILGQKVEFLVSFYNNEISEKSEIFDDQFSVERPDGSNFTLKIRSTKLEDSAMYFCASKWKETQYFGPGTRLLVL.

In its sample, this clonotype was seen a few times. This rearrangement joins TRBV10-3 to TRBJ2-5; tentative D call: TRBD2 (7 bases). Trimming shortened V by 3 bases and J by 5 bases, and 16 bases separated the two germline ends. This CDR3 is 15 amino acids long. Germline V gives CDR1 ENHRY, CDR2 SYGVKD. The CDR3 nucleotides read TGTGCCATCAGTGAACCGAAGGGGGGGCGGGAGACCCAGTACTTC. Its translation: CAISEPKGGRETQYF.

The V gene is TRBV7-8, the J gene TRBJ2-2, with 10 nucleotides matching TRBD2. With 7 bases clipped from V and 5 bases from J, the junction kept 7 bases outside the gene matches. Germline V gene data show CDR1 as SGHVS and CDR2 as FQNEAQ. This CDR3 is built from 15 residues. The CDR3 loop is CASTKAGGLTGELFF. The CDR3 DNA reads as TGTGCCAGCACCAAAGCGGGGGGGCTTACCGGGGAGCTGTTTTTT.

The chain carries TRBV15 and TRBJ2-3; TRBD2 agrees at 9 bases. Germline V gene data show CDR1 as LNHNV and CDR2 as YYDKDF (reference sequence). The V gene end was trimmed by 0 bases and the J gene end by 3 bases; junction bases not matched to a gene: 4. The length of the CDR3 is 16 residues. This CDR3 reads CATSRDLAGGTDTQYF. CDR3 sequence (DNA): TGTGCCACCAGCAGAGATCTTGCGGGAGGGACAGATACGCAGTATTTT.

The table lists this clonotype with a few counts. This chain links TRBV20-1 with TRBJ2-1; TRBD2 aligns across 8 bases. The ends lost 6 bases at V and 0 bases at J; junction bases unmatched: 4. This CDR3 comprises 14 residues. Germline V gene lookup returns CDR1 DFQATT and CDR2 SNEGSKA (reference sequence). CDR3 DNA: TGCAGTGCCGGGGGGGGGGCCTCCTACAATGAGCAGTTCTTC. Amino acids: CSAGGGASYNEQFF.

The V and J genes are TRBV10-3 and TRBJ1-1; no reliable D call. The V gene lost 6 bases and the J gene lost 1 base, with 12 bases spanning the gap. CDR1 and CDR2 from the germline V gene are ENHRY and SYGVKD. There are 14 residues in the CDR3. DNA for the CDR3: TGTGCCATCAGCCCGGACGGCACGAACACTGAAGCTTTCTTT. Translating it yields CAISPDGTNTEAFF.

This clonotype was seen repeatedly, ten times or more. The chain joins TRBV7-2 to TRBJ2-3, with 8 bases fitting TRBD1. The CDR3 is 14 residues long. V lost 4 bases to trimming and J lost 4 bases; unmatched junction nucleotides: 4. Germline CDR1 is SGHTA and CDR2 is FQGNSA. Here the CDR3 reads CASSSGQGADTQYF. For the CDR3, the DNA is TGTGCCAGCAGCTCCGGACAGGGCGCAGATACGCAGTATTTT.

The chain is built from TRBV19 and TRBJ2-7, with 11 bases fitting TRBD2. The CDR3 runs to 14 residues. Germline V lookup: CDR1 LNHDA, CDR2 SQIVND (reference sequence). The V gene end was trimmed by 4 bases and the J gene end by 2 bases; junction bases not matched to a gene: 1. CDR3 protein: CASSKTSGTYEQYF. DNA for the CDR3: TGTGCCAGTAGTAAGACTAGCGGGACCTACGAGCAGTACTTC.

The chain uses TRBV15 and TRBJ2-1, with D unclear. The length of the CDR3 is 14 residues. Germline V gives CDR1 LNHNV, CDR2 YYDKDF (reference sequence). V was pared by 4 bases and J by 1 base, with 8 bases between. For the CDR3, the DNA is TGTGCCACCAGCAAGGAGTGGTCCTACAATGAGCAGTTCTTC. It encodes CATSKEWSYNEQFF. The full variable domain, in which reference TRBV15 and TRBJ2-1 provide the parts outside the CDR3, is DAMVIQNPRYQVTQFGKPVTLSCSQTLNHNVMYWYQQKSSQAPKLLFHYYDKDFNNEADTPDNFQSRRPNTSFCFLDIRSPGLGDTAMYLCATSKEWSYNEQFFGPGTRLTVL.

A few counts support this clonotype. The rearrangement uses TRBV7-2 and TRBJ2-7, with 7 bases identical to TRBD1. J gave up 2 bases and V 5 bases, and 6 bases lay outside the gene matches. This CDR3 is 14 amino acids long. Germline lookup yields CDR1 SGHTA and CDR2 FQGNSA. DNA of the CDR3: TGTGCCAGCAGCCGACAGGGCCTGGCCTACGAGCAGTACTTC. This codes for CASSRQGLAYEQYF.

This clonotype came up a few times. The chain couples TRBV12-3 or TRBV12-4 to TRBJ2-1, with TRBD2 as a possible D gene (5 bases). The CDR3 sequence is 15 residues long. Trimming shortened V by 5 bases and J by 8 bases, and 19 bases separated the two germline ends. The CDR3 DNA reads TGTGCCAGCAGTCGTACCGCCGGACTTCTCTATGAGCAGTTCTTC. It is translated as CASSRTAGLLYEQFF.

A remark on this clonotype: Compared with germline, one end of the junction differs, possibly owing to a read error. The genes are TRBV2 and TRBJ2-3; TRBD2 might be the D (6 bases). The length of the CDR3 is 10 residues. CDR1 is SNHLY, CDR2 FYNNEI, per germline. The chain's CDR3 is CASSDTSKNF. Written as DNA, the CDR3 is TGTGCCAGCAGTGATACTAGCAAGAATTTT.

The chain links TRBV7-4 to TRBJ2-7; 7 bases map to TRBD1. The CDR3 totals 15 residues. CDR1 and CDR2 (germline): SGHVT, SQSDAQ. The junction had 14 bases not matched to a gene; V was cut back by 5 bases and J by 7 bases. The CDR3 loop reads CASSDRGTVAGEQYF. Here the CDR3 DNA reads TGTGCCAGCAGCGACCGAGGGACAGTAGCAGGGGAGCAGTACTTC. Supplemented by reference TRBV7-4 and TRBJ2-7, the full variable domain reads GAGVSQSPRYKVAKRGRDVALRCDSISGHVTLYWYRQTLGQGSEVLTYSQSDAQRDKSGRPSGRFSAERPERSVSTLKIQRTEQGDSAVYLCASSDRGTVAGEQYFGPGTRLTVT.

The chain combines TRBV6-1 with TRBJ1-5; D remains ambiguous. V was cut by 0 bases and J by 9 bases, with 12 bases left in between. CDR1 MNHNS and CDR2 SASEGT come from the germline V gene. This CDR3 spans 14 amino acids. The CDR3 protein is CASSEALRLRPQHF. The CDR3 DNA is TGTGCCAGCAGTGAAGCGCTTCGACTTCGGCCCCAGCATTTT.

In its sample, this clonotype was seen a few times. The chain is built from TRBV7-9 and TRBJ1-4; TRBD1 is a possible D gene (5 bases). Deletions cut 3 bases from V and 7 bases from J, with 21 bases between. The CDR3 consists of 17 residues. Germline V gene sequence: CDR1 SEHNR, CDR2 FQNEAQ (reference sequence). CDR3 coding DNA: TGTGCCAGCAGCTTTGGGGCCCCCGCAGGGTTTGGTGAAAAACTGTTTTTT. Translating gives CASSFGAPAGFGEKLFF.

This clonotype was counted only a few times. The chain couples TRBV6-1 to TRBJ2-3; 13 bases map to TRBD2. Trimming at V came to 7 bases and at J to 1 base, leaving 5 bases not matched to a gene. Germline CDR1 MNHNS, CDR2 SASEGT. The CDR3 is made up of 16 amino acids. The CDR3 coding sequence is TGTGCCAGCATGATCGGGACTAGCGGGGGCACAGATACGCAGTATTTT. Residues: CASMIGTSGGTDTQYF.

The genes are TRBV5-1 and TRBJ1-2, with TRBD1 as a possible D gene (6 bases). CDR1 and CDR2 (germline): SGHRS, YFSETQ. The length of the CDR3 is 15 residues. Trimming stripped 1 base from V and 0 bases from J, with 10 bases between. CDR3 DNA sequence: TGCGCCAGCAGCTTGACAGGGACGGCTAACTATGGCTACACCTTC. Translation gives CASSLTGTANYGYTF.

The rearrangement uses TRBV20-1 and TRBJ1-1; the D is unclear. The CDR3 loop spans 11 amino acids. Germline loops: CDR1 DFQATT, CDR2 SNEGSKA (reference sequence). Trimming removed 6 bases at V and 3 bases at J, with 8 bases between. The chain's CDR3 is CSAPKYTEAFF. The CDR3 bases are TGCAGTGCGCCAAAGTACACTGAAGCTTTCTTT.

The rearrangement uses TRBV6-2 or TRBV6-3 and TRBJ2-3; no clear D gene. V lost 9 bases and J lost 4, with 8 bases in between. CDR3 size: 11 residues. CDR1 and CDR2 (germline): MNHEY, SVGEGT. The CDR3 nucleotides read TGTGCCAGGCCCCAAGCAGATACGCAGTATTTT. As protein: CARPQADTQYF.

The CDR3, as DNA: TGTGCCAGCAGTGAATCCGGGGACGAAAAACTGTTTTTT. It translates to CASSESGDEKLFF. The chain combines TRBV2 with TRBJ1-4; D is possibly TRBD1 (5 bases). From germline, CDR1 is SNHLY and CDR2 FYNNEI. The CDR3 covers 13 residues. V was clipped by 2 bases and J by 8 bases, with 9 bases between them.

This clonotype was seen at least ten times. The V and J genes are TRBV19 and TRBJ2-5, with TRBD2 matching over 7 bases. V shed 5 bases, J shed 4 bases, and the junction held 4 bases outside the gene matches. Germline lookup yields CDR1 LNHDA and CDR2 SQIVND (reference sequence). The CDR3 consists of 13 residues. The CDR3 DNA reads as TGTGCCAGTAGTGGGGACTATTTAGAGACCCAGTACTTC. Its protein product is CASSGDYLETQYF.

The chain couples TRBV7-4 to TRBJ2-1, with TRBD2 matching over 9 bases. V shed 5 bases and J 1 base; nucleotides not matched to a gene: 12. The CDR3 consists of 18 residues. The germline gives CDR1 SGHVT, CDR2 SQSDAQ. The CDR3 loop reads CASSQGLAPMGSYNEQFF. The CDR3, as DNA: TGTGCCAGCAGCCAAGGACTAGCGCCCATGGGGTCCTACAATGAGCAGTTCTTC.

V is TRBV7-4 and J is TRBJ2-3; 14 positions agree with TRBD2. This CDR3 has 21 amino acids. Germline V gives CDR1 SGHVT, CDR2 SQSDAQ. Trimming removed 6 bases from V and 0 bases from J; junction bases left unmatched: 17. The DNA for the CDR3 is TGTGCCAGCAGACTAAGTCCCGGGACTAGCGGGGGCGGTGCAAGCACAGATACGCAGTATTTT. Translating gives CASRLSPGTSGGGASTDTQYF.

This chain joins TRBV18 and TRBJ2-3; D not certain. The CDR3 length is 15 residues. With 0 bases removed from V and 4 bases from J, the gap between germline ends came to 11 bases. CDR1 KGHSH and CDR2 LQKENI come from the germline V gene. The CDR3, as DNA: TGTGCCAGCTCACCACCGAGGCGGTTCCCAGATACGCAGTATTTT. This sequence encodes CASSPPRRFPDTQYF.

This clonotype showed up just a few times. The CDR3 DNA reads as TGTGCCAGCAGCCACACGAGGTTATTTTTGGAGGGCAGGACCGGGGAGCTGTTTTTT. Encoded protein: CASSHTRLFLEGRTGELFF. The chain uses TRBV7-9 and TRBJ2-2, with D maybe TRBD2 (6 bases). Per the germline V gene, CDR1 is SEHNR and CDR2 is FQNEAQ (reference sequence). Between the trimmed V and J ends, which lost 5 bases and 5 bases, there was a span of 27 bases. This CDR3 is built from 19 residues.

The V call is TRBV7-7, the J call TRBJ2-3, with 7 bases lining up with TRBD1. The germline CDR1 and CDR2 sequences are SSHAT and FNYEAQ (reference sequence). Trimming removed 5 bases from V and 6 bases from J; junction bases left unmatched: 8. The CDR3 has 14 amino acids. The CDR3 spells CASSPGTATDTQYF. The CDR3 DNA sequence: TGTGCCAGCAGCCCCGGGACAGCAACGGATACGCAGTATTTT.

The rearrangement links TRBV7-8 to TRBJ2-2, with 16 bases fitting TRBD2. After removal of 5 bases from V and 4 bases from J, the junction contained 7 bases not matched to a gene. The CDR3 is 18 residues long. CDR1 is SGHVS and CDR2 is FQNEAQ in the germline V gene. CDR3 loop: CASSLGLAGGPGTGELFF. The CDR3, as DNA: TGTGCCAGCAGCCTGGGACTAGCGGGGGGGCCCGGCACCGGGGAGCTGTTTTTT.

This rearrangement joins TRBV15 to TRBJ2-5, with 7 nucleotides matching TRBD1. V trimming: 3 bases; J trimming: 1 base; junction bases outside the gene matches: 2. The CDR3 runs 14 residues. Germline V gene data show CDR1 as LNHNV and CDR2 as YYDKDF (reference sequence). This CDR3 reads CATSSDRAQETQYF. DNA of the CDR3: TGTGCCACCAGCAGCGACAGGGCCCAAGAGACCCAGTACTTC. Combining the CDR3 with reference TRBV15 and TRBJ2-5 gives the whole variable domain DAMVIQNPRYQVTQFGKPVTLSCSQTLNHNVMYWYQQKSSQAPKLLFHYYDKDFNNEADTPDNFQSRRPNTSFCFLDIRSPGLGDTAMYLCATSSDRAQETQYFGPGTRLLVL.

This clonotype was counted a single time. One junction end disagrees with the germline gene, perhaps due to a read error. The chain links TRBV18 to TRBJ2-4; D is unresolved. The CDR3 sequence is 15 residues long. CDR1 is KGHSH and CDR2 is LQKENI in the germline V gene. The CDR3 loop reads CASSPSGLAKDIQYF. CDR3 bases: TGTGCCAGCTCACCGTCCGGCTTAGCCAAAGACATTCAGTACTTC.